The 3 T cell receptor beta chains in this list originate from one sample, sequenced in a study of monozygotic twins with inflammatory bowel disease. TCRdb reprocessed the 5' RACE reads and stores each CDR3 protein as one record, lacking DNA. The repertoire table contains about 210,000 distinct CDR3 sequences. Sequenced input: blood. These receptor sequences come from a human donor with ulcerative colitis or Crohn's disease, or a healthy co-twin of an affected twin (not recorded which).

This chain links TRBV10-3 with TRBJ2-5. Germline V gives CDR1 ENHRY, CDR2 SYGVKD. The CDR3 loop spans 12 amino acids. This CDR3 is CAISDTTETQYF.

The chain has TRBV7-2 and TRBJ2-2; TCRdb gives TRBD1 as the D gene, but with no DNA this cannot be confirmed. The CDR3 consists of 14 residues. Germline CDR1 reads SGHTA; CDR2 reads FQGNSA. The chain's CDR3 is CASSPVGGTGELFF.

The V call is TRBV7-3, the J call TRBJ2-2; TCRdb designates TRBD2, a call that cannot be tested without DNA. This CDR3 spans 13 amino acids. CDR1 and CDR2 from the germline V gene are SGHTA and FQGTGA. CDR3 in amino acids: CASSRGGTGELFF. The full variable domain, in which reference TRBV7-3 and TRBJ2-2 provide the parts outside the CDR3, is GAGVSQTPSNKVTEKGKYVELRCDPISGHTALYWYRQSLGQGPEFLIYFQGTGAADDSGLPNDRFFAVRPEGSVSTLKIQRTERGDSAVYLCASSRGGTGELFFGEGSRLTVL.